The source of this T cell receptor beta chain is a study of blood T cell repertoires in COVID-19. About the study: PBMCs, B-cell-depleted T cells, or T cells were the source of the cDNA or gDNA that made up the material.

Germline V gives CDR1 MNHEY, CDR2 SVGAGI. Trimming pared 6 bases from V and 6 bases from J, leaving 15 bases between. The CDR3 totals 14 residues. Sequenced by immunoSEQ multiplex PCR; TCRdb stores in-frame clones only, minus some. The repertoire holds 35,000 to 50,000 clones, with about three quarters as singletons. The chain has TRBV6-5 and TRBJ2-1; D perhaps matches TRBD1 (6 bases). The specimen was peripheral blood. The sequence was collected from a man aged 70 or older with active or convalescent COVID-19. This CDR3 reads CASRTGRQSNEQFF. CDR3 DNA sequence: TGTGCCAGCAGAACAGGGCGGCAGAGCAATGAGCAGTTCTTC.